The clone carrying this T cell receptor (beta chain) was counted only a few times. The antigen remains unidentified. Individual cDNA molecules were tagged with unique molecular identifiers, the study reported. From the 5' RACE reads, TCRdb called clonotypes with MiXCR, one entry per CDR3 protein. The sample carries around 92,000 distinct CDR3 sequences, 8% to 13% recorded once. This record belongs to a study of early T cells in non-severe SARS-CoV-2 infection. Study summary: Chains from this unsorted whole-blood bulk RNA could not be paired. Broader study findings: Anti-spike CD8 responses were favored by VDJdb matching, which missed private and CD4 specificities.

Trimming left V 0 bases short and J 7 bases short, with 14 bases between. The CDR3 has 14 amino acids. CDR1 SGHRS and CDR2 YFSETQ come from the germline V gene. Sequencing used whole blood. V is TRBV5-1 and J is TRBJ2-7; D remains unclear. The clonotype was recovered from an adult who was a healthcare worker with PCR-confirmed SARS-CoV-2 infection or an uninfected control (not recorded which). The CDR3 is CASSLAVTPGEQYF. CDR3 DNA: TGCGCCAGCAGCTTGGCCGTTACCCCTGGAGAGCAGTACTTC.